This T cell receptor (beta chain) stems from a study of blood T cell repertoires in COVID-19. Across the study: Italy, Spain and the United States were the sources of the convalescent and acute COVID-19 samples.

Assignments of participants to cohorts depended upon their own reported clinical history. Each recovered donor of Cohort 3 presented with two negative PCRs, clearance, or symptom resolution. CDR1 and CDR2 from the germline V gene are LGHDT and YNNKEL (reference sequence). The CDR3 extends over 12 amino acids. Trimming took 1 base from V and 11 from J, leaving 8 bases between them. Source study methods: Researchers report that nucleated cell counts were estimated from reference gene primer amplification. Sequencing used immunoSEQ multiplex PCR; TCRdb keeps in-frame clones, though not all of them. That table is the source of V, J and clone size, and D and trimming were worked out from the DNA. The profile shows approximately 210,000 clones, under 90% of them singletons.

The sequence was collected from a woman aged 60 to 75 who had recovered from COVID-19. The chain is built from TRBV3-1 (or the pseudogene TRBV3-2) and TRBJ1-4, with a tentative D call TRBD1 (5 bases). The specimen sequenced was PBMCs or T cells enriched from blood (not recorded which). The CDR3 DNA reads TGTGCCAGCAGCCAAGGGGAGGGGAAACTGTTTTTT. This gives the protein CASSQGEGKLFF.